Listed below are T cell receptor beta chains from one sample, sequenced in a study of cytomegalovirus exposure and HLA in healthy donors. Assay used: immunoSEQ multiplex PCR; TCRdb lists only in-frame clones, some missing. The sample contains over 150,000 clones, roughly 78% of which appear only once. Input material: PBMCs. These receptors were obtained from a girl between 10 and 17 years old in good health and CMV-seropositive. The CDR3 runs from the conserved cysteine through the conserved F or W. A D gene is named only where the DNA matches it firmly. Not every row has a clone size; where given, it reads once, few, many or a size class.

j_call: TRBJ2-5; clone_size: -; d_call: TRBD2; v_call: TRBV9; cdr3_aa: CASSVDGLASAQYF; cdr3_nt: TGTGCCAGCAGCGTAGATGGACTAGCGTCGGCCCAGTACTTC
j_call: TRBJ2-3; clone_size: -; d_call: -; v_call: TRBV7-9; cdr3_aa: CASSLARRWDTQYF; cdr3_nt: TGTGCCAGCAGCTTAGCCAGGAGGTGGGATACGCAGTATTTT
j_call: TRBJ2-7; clone_size: -; d_call: TRBD1; v_call: TRBV5-1; cdr3_aa: CASSDRGNEQYF; cdr3_nt: TGCGCCAGCAGCGACAGGGGTAACGAGCAGTACTTC
j_call: TRBJ2-7; clone_size: -; d_call: TRBD1; v_call: TRBV9; cdr3_aa: CASSASPGQGYEQYF; cdr3_nt: TGTGCCAGCAGCGCTTCACCGGGACAGGGATACGAGCAGTACTTC
j_call: TRBJ2-5; clone_size: once; d_call: -; v_call: TRBV5-1; cdr3_aa: CASSAALRGGETQYF; cdr3_nt: TGCGCCAGCAGCGCAGCTCTCCGGGGTGGAGAGACCCAGTACTTC
j_call: TRBJ2-1; clone_size: once; d_call: TRBD2; v_call: TRBV5-1; cdr3_aa: CASSPDPLLAGDNEQFF; cdr3_nt: TGCGCCAGCAGCCCGGACCCCCTACTAGCGGGGGACAATGAGCAGTTCTTC
j_call: TRBJ2-3; clone_size: -; d_call: -; v_call: TRBV18; cdr3_aa: CASSPAQVTSTDTQYF; cdr3_nt: TGTGCCAGCTCACCGGCGCAGGTAACTAGCACAGATACGCAGTATTTT
j_call: TRBJ2-3; clone_size: -; d_call: TRBD2; v_call: TRBV29-1; cdr3_aa: CSVVLAATDTQYF; cdr3_nt: TGCAGCGTTGTACTAGCGGCCACAGATACGCAGTATTTT
j_call: TRBJ1-6; clone_size: -; d_call: -; v_call: TRBV7-8; cdr3_aa: CASSFPQGSYSPLHF; cdr3_nt: TGTGCCAGCAGCTTCCCGCAGGGGAGTTATTCACCCCTCCACTTT
j_call: TRBJ2-6; clone_size: -; d_call: -; v_call: TRBV7-2; cdr3_aa: CASSPGAAGLSGANVLTF; cdr3_nt: TGTGCCAGCAGCCCTGGGGCAGCCGGCCTCTCTGGGGCCAACGTCCTGACTTTC
j_call: TRBJ1-6; clone_size: few; d_call: -; v_call: TRBV30; cdr3_aa: CAWSTGLYNSPLHF; cdr3_nt: TGTGCCTGGAGTACAGGGCTCTATAATTCACCCCTCCACTTT
j_call: TRBJ1-5; clone_size: once; d_call: -; v_call: TRBV6-1; cdr3_aa: CASSMGSHQPQHF; cdr3_nt: TGTGCCAGCAGCATGGGCAGTCACCAGCCCCAGCATTTT
j_call: TRBJ2-1; clone_size: -; d_call: TRBD2; v_call: TRBV25-1; cdr3_aa: CASSKTERGGPVNEQFF; cdr3_nt: TGTGCCAGCAGTAAAACCGAGCGGGGGGGCCCGGTCAATGAGCAGTTCTTC
j_call: TRBJ1-2; clone_size: -; d_call: -; v_call: TRBV4-1; cdr3_aa: CASSQDKGDLTYGYTF; cdr3_nt: TGCGCCAGCAGCCAAGACAAAGGGGATCTCACCTATGGCTACACCTTC
j_call: TRBJ1-6; clone_size: -; d_call: -; v_call: TRBV5-1; cdr3_aa: CASSLVGQGKSPLHF; cdr3_nt: TGCGCCAGCAGCTTGGTGGGGCAGGGTAAATCACCCCTCCACTTT
j_call: TRBJ1-6; clone_size: -; d_call: -; v_call: TRBV18; cdr3_aa: CASSPTEFNSPLHF; cdr3_nt: TGTGCCAGCTCACCAACGGAGTTTAATTCACCCCTCCACTTT
j_call: TRBJ2-3; clone_size: -; d_call: -; v_call: TRBV9; cdr3_aa: CASSYLGSSPDTQYF; cdr3_nt: TGTGCCAGCAGTTATCTGGGTAGCTCCCCAGATACGCAGTATTTT
j_call: TRBJ2-3; clone_size: -; d_call: TRBD1; v_call: TRBV6-4; cdr3_aa: CASSAGTDTDTQYF; cdr3_nt: TGTGCCAGCAGTGCTGGGACAGATACAGATACGCAGTATTTT
j_call: TRBJ1-2; clone_size: -; d_call: TRBD1; v_call: TRBV13; cdr3_aa: CASSLGRGPGGGYTF; cdr3_nt: TGTGCCAGCAGCTTAGGCCGGGGGCCAGGGGGAGGCTACACCTTC
j_call: TRBJ2-3; clone_size: -; d_call: TRBD1; v_call: TRBV6-4; cdr3_aa: CASSAGTGADTQYF; cdr3_nt: TGTGCCAGCAGCGCCGGGACAGGGGCAGATACGCAGTATTTT
j_call: TRBJ2-7; clone_size: -; d_call: -; v_call: TRBV7-2; cdr3_aa: CASSSHRTEAYEQYF; cdr3_nt: TGTGCCAGCAGCTCCCACCGGACAGAAGCCTACGAGCAGTACTTC
j_call: TRBJ1-2; clone_size: once; d_call: -; v_call: TRBV29-1; cdr3_aa: CSVEPAGPGYTF; cdr3_nt: TGCAGCGTTGAGCCAGCAGGGCCGGGCTACACCTTC
j_call: TRBJ2-7; clone_size: -; d_call: TRBD2; v_call: TRBV7-2; cdr3_aa: CASSLNRGAYEQYF; cdr3_nt: TGTGCCAGCAGCTTAAATCGGGGGGCCTACGAGCAGTACTTC
j_call: TRBJ1-2; clone_size: -; d_call: TRBD1; v_call: TRBV5-6; cdr3_aa: CASSSTTGTNYGYTF; cdr3_nt: TGTGCCAGCAGCTCAACGACAGGGACTAACTATGGCTACACCTTC
j_call: TRBJ1-4; clone_size: -; d_call: -; v_call: TRBV9; cdr3_aa: CASSVAQGGEKLFF; cdr3_nt: TGTGCCAGCAGCGTAGCGCAGGGAGGTGAAAAACTGTTTTTT
j_call: TRBJ1-4; clone_size: -; d_call: TRBD1; v_call: TRBV5-4; cdr3_aa: CASSLGPGGLEKLFF; cdr3_nt: TGTGCCAGCAGCTTGGGCCCAGGGGGCCTTGAAAAACTGTTTTTT
j_call: TRBJ2-1; clone_size: few; d_call: TRBD2; v_call: TRBV10-2; cdr3_aa: CASSLAGGLYNEQFF; cdr3_nt: TGCGCCAGCAGTTTAGCGGGGGGGCTCTACAATGAGCAGTTCTTC
j_call: TRBJ1-6; clone_size: few; d_call: -; v_call: TRBV27; cdr3_aa: CASSLGGSPLHF; cdr3_nt: TGTGCCAGCAGTTTAGGAGGTTCACCCCTCCACTTT
j_call: TRBJ2-1; clone_size: -; d_call: TRBD2; v_call: TRBV5-6; cdr3_aa: CASSLAGGDNEQFF; cdr3_nt: TGTGCCAGCAGTCTAGCGGGGGGAGACAATGAGCAGTTCTTC
j_call: TRBJ2-7; clone_size: -; d_call: TRBD1; v_call: TRBV5-1; cdr3_aa: CASSLRTGGPYEQYF; cdr3_nt: TGCGCCAGCAGCTTACGGACAGGGGGCCCCTACGAGCAGTACTTC
j_call: TRBJ2-3; clone_size: -; d_call: -; v_call: TRBV2; cdr3_aa: CASSVGTSTDTQYF; cdr3_nt: TGTGCCAGCAGTGTAGGGACTTCCACAGATACGCAGTATTTT
j_call: TRBJ1-1; clone_size: -; d_call: -; v_call: TRBV11-3; cdr3_aa: CASSLDSSTEAFF; cdr3_nt: TGTGCCAGCAGCCTAGACAGTTCCACTGAAGCTTTCTTT
j_call: TRBJ2-7; clone_size: -; d_call: TRBD2; v_call: TRBV7-2; cdr3_aa: CASSYRGGTSGQPPYEQYF; cdr3_nt: TGTGCCAGCAGCTATAGAGGTGGGACTAGCGGACAGCCCCCCTACGAGCAGTACTTC
j_call: TRBJ2-7; clone_size: -; d_call: -; v_call: TRBV20-1; cdr3_aa: CSAAFSYEQYF; cdr3_nt: TGCAGTGCTGCTTTCAGCTACGAGCAGTACTTC
j_call: TRBJ1-2; clone_size: -; d_call: -; v_call: TRBV7-2; cdr3_aa: CASSLDLYSYYGYTF; cdr3_nt: TGTGCCAGCAGCTTAGATCTTTACAGCTACTATGGCTACACCTTC
j_call: TRBJ2-7; clone_size: -; d_call: -; v_call: TRBV19; cdr3_aa: CASSIGQISYEQYF; cdr3_nt: TGTGCCAGTAGTATTGGTCAGATTTCCTACGAGCAGTACTTC
j_call: TRBJ1-1; clone_size: -; d_call: TRBD1; v_call: TRBV7-9; cdr3_aa: CASSVRDRANTEAFF; cdr3_nt: TGTGCCAGCAGCGTCCGGGACAGGGCGAACACTGAAGCTTTCTTT
j_call: TRBJ1-2; clone_size: -; d_call: -; v_call: TRBV4-1; cdr3_aa: CASSQDGTGTINYGYTF; cdr3_nt: TGCGCCAGCAGCCAAGATGGGACGGGGACAATTAACTATGGCTACACCTTC
j_call: TRBJ1-4; clone_size: -; d_call: -; v_call: TRBV2; cdr3_aa: CASSDRNEKLFF; cdr3_nt: TGTGCCAGCAGTGACAGAAACGAAAAACTGTTTTTT
j_call: TRBJ2-7; clone_size: -; d_call: TRBD2; v_call: TRBV6-5; cdr3_aa: CASRPGEGHEQYF; cdr3_nt: TGTGCCAGCAGGCCGGGGGAGGGCCACGAGCAGTACTTC
j_call: TRBJ2-3; clone_size: -; d_call: TRBD2; v_call: TRBV5-1; cdr3_aa: CASSLVRGGSTDTQYF; cdr3_nt: TGCGCCAGCAGCTTGGTTCGGGGGGGTAGCACAGATACGCAGTATTTT
j_call: TRBJ1-2; clone_size: -; d_call: -; v_call: TRBV20-1; cdr3_aa: CSARQNGYTF; cdr3_nt: TGCAGTGCTAGACAGAATGGCTACACCTTC
j_call: TRBJ2-7; clone_size: -; d_call: -; v_call: TRBV18; cdr3_aa: CASSPLHEASYEQYF; cdr3_nt: TGTGCCAGCTCACCACTACACGAGGCGTCCTACGAGCAGTACTTC
j_call: TRBJ2-7; clone_size: -; d_call: -; v_call: TRBV19; cdr3_aa: CASSIFAVSYEQYF; cdr3_nt: TGTGCCAGTAGTATCTTCGCAGTCTCCTACGAGCAGTACTTC
j_call: TRBJ1-3; clone_size: -; d_call: TRBD1; v_call: TRBV11-2; cdr3_aa: CASSLTGTGNGNTIYF; cdr3_nt: TGTGCCAGCAGCTTAACCGGGACAGGGAATGGAAACACCATATATTTT
j_call: TRBJ2-3; clone_size: -; d_call: -; v_call: TRBV6-5; cdr3_aa: CASSPPTGTDTQYF; cdr3_nt: TGTGCCAGCAGCCCCCCGACGGGAACCGATACGCAGTATTTT
j_call: TRBJ2-1; clone_size: once; d_call: TRBD2; v_call: TRBV4-2; cdr3_aa: CASSPSTSGEQFF; cdr3_nt: TGTGCCAGCAGCCCGTCTACTAGCGGGGAGCAGTTCTTC
j_call: TRBJ2-3; clone_size: -; d_call: -; v_call: TRBV9; cdr3_aa: CASSVAVSSADTQYF; cdr3_nt: TGTGCCAGCAGCGTAGCGGTTAGCTCCGCAGATACGCAGTATTTT
j_call: TRBJ1-6; clone_size: -; d_call: TRBD1; v_call: TRBV30; cdr3_aa: CAWSFDRGSSGSPLHF; cdr3_nt: TGTGCCTGGAGTTTTGACAGGGGATCTTCGGGATCACCCCTCCACTTT
j_call: TRBJ2-2; clone_size: -; d_call: TRBD2; v_call: TRBV5-1; cdr3_aa: CASSTSGGAGELFF; cdr3_nt: TGCGCCAGCAGCACCAGCGGGGGGGCCGGGGAGCTGTTTTTT
j_call: TRBJ2-7; clone_size: -; d_call: -; v_call: TRBV28; cdr3_aa: CASSPIGQTYEQYF; cdr3_nt: TGTGCCAGCAGTCCTATTGGACAGACCTACGAGCAGTACTTC
j_call: TRBJ1-6; clone_size: -; d_call: -; v_call: TRBV5-4; cdr3_aa: CASSWEVGAGAGDSPLHF; cdr3_nt: TGTGCCAGCAGCTGGGAGGTGGGTGCAGGCGCCGGGGATTCACCCCTCCACTTT
j_call: TRBJ1-6; clone_size: -; d_call: -; v_call: TRBV4-2; cdr3_aa: CASSQEGSGLDSPLHF; cdr3_nt: TGTGCCAGCAGCCAAGAGGGTTCGGGGTTGGATTCACCCCTCCACTTT